This T cell receptor (beta chain) was recovered during a study of control samples from healthy donors and cancer patients (TCRdb year 2020). The receptor library was made with the immunoSEQ multiplex PCR assay. Not all clones reach the TCRdb copy of this immuneACCESS table, which keeps in-frame sequences only. Checked studies attribute under half of the gap to unresolved V genes and leave the rest unexplained. The sample table contains roughly 100,000 clones; only one count was recorded for about 85% of them. The ten most abundant clones make up 1.3% of the sample. In regard to this clone: The antigen it recognizes is unknown. No base-level quality is on record; no much larger clone is a single base apart.

The sequence was obtained from a woman between 45 and 60 years old in good health. Sequencing was done on a sample of blood.

The nucleotide sequence reads as follows: TGTGCCAGCAGTTACGGCCCTTATGGCTACACCTTC. This encodes CASSYGPYGYTF. Here the chain combines TRBV6-2 or TRBV6-3 and TRBJ1-2, with no confidently assigned D gene. According to the germline V gene, CDR1 reads MNHEY and CDR2 reads SVGEGT. Relative to germline, V is 2 bases shorter and J is 5 bases shorter, with 6 bases between their ends. From the cysteine through the phenylalanine, the CDR3 covers 12 amino acids. Just the 36-base CDR3 DNA is kept, in frame starting at base 1.